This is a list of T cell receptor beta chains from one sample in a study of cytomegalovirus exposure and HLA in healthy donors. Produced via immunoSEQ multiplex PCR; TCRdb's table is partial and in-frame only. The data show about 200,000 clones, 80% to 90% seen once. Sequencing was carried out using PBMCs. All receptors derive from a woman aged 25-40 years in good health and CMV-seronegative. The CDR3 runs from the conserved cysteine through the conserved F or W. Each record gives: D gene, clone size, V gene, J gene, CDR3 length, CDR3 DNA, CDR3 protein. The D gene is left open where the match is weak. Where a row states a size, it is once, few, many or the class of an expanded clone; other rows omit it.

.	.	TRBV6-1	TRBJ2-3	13	TGTGCCAGCAGTGTGGGGAGATCCGATACGCAGTATTTT	CASSVGRSDTQYF
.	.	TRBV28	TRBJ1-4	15	TGTGCCAGCAGTTTATCGGCCAGGGGATTGGAAAAACTGTTTTTT	CASSLSARGLEKLFF
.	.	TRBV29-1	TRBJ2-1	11	TGCAACGTGGTGCGGGACAATGAGCAGTTCTTC	CNVVRDNEQFF
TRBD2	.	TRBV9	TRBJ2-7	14	TGTGCCAGCAGCCTTTTAAGCGGGGGCTACGAGCAGTACTTC	CASSLLSGGYEQYF
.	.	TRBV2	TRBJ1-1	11	TGTGCCAGCGCCAGGGACACTGAAGCTTTCTTT	CASARDTEAFF
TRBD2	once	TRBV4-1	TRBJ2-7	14	TGCGCCAGCAGCCCCCTAAGCGGGAGTTACGAGCAGTACTTC	CASSPLSGSYEQYF
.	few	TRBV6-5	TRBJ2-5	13	TGTGCCAGCAGTTACAGGGAGAGAGAGACCCAGTACTTC	CASSYRERETQYF
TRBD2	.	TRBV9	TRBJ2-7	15	TGTGCCAGCAGCGAGGGGACTAGCGGGAGCCCGGAGCAGTACTTC	CASSEGTSGSPEQYF
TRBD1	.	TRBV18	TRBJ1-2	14	TGTGCCAGCTCACCACCCCAGGACAGGGATGGCTACACCTTC	CASSPPQDRDGYTF
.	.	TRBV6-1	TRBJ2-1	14	TGTGCCAGCAGTGAAGCGGGGGGCTACAATGAGCAGTTCTTC	CASSEAGGYNEQFF
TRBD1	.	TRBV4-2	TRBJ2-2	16	TGTGCCAGCAGCCAAGAGACAGGGGGCTATGGCGGGGAGCTGTTTTTT	CASSQETGGYGGELFF
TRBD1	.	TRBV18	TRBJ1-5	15	TGTGCCAGCTCAGAACAGGGGAGAGGCAATCAGCCCCAGCATTTT	CASSEQGRGNQPQHF
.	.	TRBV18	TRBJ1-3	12	TGTGCCAGCGAGGAATCTGGAAACACCATATATTTT	CASEESGNTIYF
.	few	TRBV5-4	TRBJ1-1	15	TGTGCCAGCAGCTTGGGGGGGCACATGAACACTGAAGCTTTCTTT	CASSLGGHMNTEAFF
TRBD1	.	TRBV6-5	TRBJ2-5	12	TGTGCCGGGGGACAGAGCCAAGAGACCCAGTACTTC	CAGGQSQETQYF
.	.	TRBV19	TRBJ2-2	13	TGTGCCAGTAGCTTAAAGAACACCGGGGAGCTGTTTTTT	CASSLKNTGELFF
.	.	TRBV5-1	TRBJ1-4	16	TGCGCCAGCAGCCGAGGGACAACAGGGAAGAACGAAAAACTGTTTTTT	CASSRGTTGKNEKLFF
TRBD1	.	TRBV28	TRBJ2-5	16	TGTGCCAGCAGTTTCCGGGCGGGGACAGGGGGAGAGACCCAGTACTTC	CASSFRAGTGGETQYF
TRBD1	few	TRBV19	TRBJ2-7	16	TGTGCCAGTAGTAACAGAGCCGGGACAGGGAAGCTCGGGCAGTACTTC	CASSNRAGTGKLGQYF
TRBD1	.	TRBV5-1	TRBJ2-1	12	TGCGCCAGCAGCTTATCGACAGGGGCCCTATTCTTC	CASSLSTGALFF
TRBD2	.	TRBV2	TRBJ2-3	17	TGTGCCAGCAGTCCCTTAGCGGGAGGGCCATTGACAGATACGCAGTATTTT	CASSPLAGGPLTDTQYF
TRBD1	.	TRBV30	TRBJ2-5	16	TGTGCCTGGAGCCGGACAGGGGGCTTTTCGGGGGAGACCCAGTACTTC	CAWSRTGGFSGETQYF
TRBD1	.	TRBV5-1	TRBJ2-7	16	TGCGCCAGCAGCTTACTAAGCGGGACAGGGTCCCACGAGCAGTACTTC	CASSLLSGTGSHEQYF
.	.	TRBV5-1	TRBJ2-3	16	TGCGCCAGCAGCTACCGGCCCCGAGGGGGTACAGATACGCAGTATTTT	CASSYRPRGGTDTQYF
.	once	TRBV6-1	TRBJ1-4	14	TGTGCCAGCAAGAAAGGGGAGGTGGGTGAAAAACTGTTTTTT	CASKKGEVGEKLFF
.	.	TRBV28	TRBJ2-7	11	TGTGCCAGCAGGATACAGGACGAGCAGTACTTC	CASRIQDEQYF
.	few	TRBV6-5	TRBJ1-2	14	TGTGCCAGCAGTTACACTGGAGGTAACTATGGCTACACCTTC	CASSYTGGNYGYTF
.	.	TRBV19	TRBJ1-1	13	TGTGCCAGTAGAAAACAGGATCGAAGTGAAGCTTTCTTT	CASRKQDRSEAFF
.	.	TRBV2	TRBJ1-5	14	TGTGCCAGCAACCAGGGCAATAGCAATCAGCCCCAGCATTTT	CASNQGNSNQPQHF
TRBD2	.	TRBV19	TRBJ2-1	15	TGTGCCAGTAGTATACAAATGAGGACTAGCAGTGAGCAGTTCTTC	CASSIQMRTSSEQFF
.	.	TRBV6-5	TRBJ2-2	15	TGTGCCAGCAGTTACTCGAGAATACGGACCGGGGAGCTGTTTTTT	CASSYSRIRTGELFF
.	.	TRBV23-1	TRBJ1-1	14	TGCGCCAGCAGTCCCCGGGGGTCTAGCGCTGAAGCTTTCTTT	CASSPRGSSAEAFF
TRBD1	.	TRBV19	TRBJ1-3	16	TGTGCCAGTAGTCGGACAGGTCAGAGCTCTGGAAACACCATATATTTT	CASSRTGQSSGNTIYF
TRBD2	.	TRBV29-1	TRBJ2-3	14	TGCAGCGTTACAGCTCCCAGAGCGGGGGATACGCAGTATTTT	CSVTAPRAGDTQYF
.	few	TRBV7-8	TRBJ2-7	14	TGTGCCAGCAGCTTATCCACAGGGATAGCCGAGCAGTACTTC	CASSLSTGIAEQYF
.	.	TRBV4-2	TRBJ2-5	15	TGTGCCAGCAGCCCCCACCCCGGGAGTAGGGAGACCCAGTACTTC	CASSPHPGSRETQYF
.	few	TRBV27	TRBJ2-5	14	TGTGCCAGCCGTATGGGACTCCCGCAGGTGGGCCAGTACTTC	CASRMGLPQVGQYF
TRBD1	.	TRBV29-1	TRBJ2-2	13	TGCAGCGCCCGGGACAGCTGGGCCGGGGAGCTGTTTTTT	CSARDSWAGELFF
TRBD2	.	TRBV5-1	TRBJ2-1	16	TGCGCCAGCAGCTTGGTCGGTCCTAGCGGGTTGTTTGAGCAGTTCTTC	CASSLVGPSGLFEQFF
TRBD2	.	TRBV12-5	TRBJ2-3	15	TGTGCTAGTGGCAACTACGGACTAGCTAGAGATACGCAGTATTTT	CASGNYGLARDTQYF
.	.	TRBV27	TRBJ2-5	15	TGTGCCAGCAGTTTATCTCCCGGGACTTACGAGACCCAGTACTTC	CASSLSPGTYETQYF
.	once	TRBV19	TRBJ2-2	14	TGTGCCAGTACCGAGGTCCTGAACACCGGGGAGCTGTTTTTT	CASTEVLNTGELFF
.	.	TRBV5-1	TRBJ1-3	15	TGCGCCAGCAGCTTAGACACGAGCTCTGGAAACACCATATATTTT	CASSLDTSSGNTIYF
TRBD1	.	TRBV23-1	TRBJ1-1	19	TGCGCCAGCAGTCTCCCGGGACAGGGGGCGGAGGGTCGGAACACTGAAGCTTTCTTT	CASSLPGQGAEGRNTEAFF